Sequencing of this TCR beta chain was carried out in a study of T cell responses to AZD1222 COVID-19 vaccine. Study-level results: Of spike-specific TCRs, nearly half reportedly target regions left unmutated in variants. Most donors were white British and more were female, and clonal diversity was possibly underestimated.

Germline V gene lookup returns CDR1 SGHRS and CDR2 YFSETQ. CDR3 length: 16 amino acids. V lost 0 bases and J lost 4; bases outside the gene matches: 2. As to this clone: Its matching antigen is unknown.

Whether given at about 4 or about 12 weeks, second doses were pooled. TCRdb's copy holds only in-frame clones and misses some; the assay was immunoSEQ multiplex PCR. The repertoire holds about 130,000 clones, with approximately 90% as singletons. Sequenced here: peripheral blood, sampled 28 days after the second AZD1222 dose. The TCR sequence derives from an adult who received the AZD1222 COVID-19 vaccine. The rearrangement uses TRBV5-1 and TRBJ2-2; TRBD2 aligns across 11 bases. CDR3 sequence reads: CASSLEGTSGTGELFF. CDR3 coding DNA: TGCGCCAGCAGCTTGGAAGGGACTAGCGGCACCGGGGAGCTGTTTTTT.